Presented here are 20 T cell receptor gamma chains from one specimen sequenced in a study of Vδ1+ human thymocytes. The template was reverse-transcribed extracted RNA. Pooled V-gene forward primers with one constant-region reverse primer generated the CDR3 amplicons by multiplex PCR. TCRdb re-processed the multiplex PCR reads using CATT. The repertoire has 20,000 to 25,000 gamma-chain clones, roughly 15% of them found once; the top ten carry 1.9%. Whole-study results and caveats: Thymic TRG and TRD repertoires appeared highly polyclonal, with Gaussian CDR3 length distributions.

These receptors' targets are unknown. Input material: Vdelta1+ gamma-delta thymocytes from the thymus. Subset denoted: FACS-sorted CD3+ TCRalphabeta- TCRVdelta1+ TCRVdelta2- thymocytes. The receptors originated from a child under two years old who had congenital heart surgery.

This clone has more than one count but fewer than ten. The chain couples TRGV4 to TRGJ1 or TRGJ2. The V segment lost 3 bases and the J segment 3 bases; nucleotides outside the gene matches: 8. Germline V gene sequence: CDR1 EGSTGY, CDR2 YDSYTSSV. The CDR3 extends over 14 amino acids. The CDR3 bases are TGTGCCACCTGGGATATAGAGTGTTATTATAAGAAACTCTTT. Translating gives CATWDIECYYKKLF.

In its sample, this clone was seen a few times. The V and J genes are TRGV4 and TRGJ1 or TRGJ2. Per germline, CDR1 EGSTGY and CDR2 YDSYTSSV. The trim removed 3 bases at V and 2 bases at J, leaving 13 bases unmatched. The CDR3 spans 16 residues. CDR3 coding DNA: TGTGCCACCTGGGATATGGGACAAGGACATTATTATAAGAAACTCTTT. Protein: CATWDMGQGHYYKKLF.

The rearrangement joins TRGV5 to TRGJ1 or TRGJ2. CDR1 and CDR2 (germline): VINAFY, YDVSNSKD. J was trimmed by 3 bases and V by 0 bases; bases with no gene match: 8. The length of the CDR3 is 15 residues. This chain's CDR3 is CATWDRPKGYYKKLF. DNA of the CDR3: TGTGCCACCTGGGACAGGCCTAAGGGTTATTATAAGAAACTCTTT.

The chain links TRGV9 to TRGJ1 or TRGJ2. Trimming removed 4 bases from V and 2 bases from J; junction bases left unmatched: 5. This CDR3 has 13 amino acids. CDR1 is GITISATS, CDR2 ISYDGTV, per germline (reference sequence). In DNA, the CDR3 is TGTGCCTTGTGGGATGACGATTATTATAAGAAACTCTTT. This translates into CALWDDDYYKKLF.

This clone is medium-sized by share. The chain combines TRGV5 with TRGJ1 or TRGJ2. Germline V CDR1 and CDR2: VINAFY, YDVSNSKD. V trimming: 6 bases; J trimming: 4 bases; junction bases outside the gene matches: 0. The CDR3 covers 10 residues. CDR3 sequence reads: CATWYYKKLF. The CDR3 coding sequence is TGTGCCACCTGGTATTATAAGAAACTCTTT.

This clone was seen only a few times. This chain connects TRGV9 to TRGJ1 or TRGJ2. Trimming cost V 2 bases and J 10 bases; bases outside gene matches: 8. Germline V gene sequence: CDR1 GITISATS, CDR2 ISYDGTV (reference sequence). This CDR3 region has 12 residues. For the CDR3, the DNA is TGTGCCTTGTGGGAGGCCCGAAGCAAGAAACTCTTT. Protein sequence: CALWEARSKKLF.

The chain combines TRGV4 with TRGJP2. The CDR3 is 15 residues long. Per the germline V gene, CDR1 is EGSTGY and CDR2 is YDSYTSSV. V shed 5 bases and J 2 bases; nucleotides not matched to a gene: 8. The DNA of the CDR3 is TGTGCCACCTGGGCCCTACCGAGTAGTGATTGGATCAAGACGTTT. Protein product: CATWALPSSDWIKTF.

This clone was seen more than once but under ten times. This chain links TRGV4 with TRGJ1 or TRGJ2. CDR1 is EGSTGY and CDR2 is YDSYTSSV in the germline V gene. J gave up 7 bases and V 6 bases, and 9 bases lay outside the gene matches. The CDR3 sequence is 12 residues long. The CDR3 is CATWKPRYKKLF. The CDR3 bases are TGTGCCACCTGGAAGCCCAGATATAAGAAACTCTTT.

On this clone itself: The same CDR3 arises from other DNA sequences in this sample as well. The chain joins TRGV4 to TRGJ1 or TRGJ2. CDR1 is EGSTGY, CDR2 YDSYTSSV, per germline. The CDR3 loop spans 14 amino acids. Trimming cost V 0 bases and J 4 bases; bases outside gene matches: 6. DNA for the CDR3: TGTGCCACCTGGGATGGGCCGAGGTATTATAAGAAACTCTTT. Protein: CATWDGPRYYKKLF.

This clone was counted only a few times. V and J are TRGV3 and TRGJP1. Germline V lookup: CDR1 VTNTFY, CDR2 YDVSTARD (reference sequence). The J segment lost 8 bases and the V segment lost 3 bases, leaving 3 bases of the junction unmatched. This CDR3 is 12 amino acids long. The CDR3 here is CATWDGGWFKIF. In nucleotides, the CDR3 is TGTGCCACCTGGGACGGGGGTTGGTTCAAGATATTT.

The chain recombines TRGV8 with TRGJP2. Germline CDR1 reads VENAVY; CDR2 reads YDSYNSRV. Trimming removed 1 base from V and 5 bases from J; junction bases left unmatched: 10. CDR3 length: 16 residues. The CDR3, as DNA: TGTGCCACCTGGGATAGAGGTGTGGGCAGTGATTGGATCAAGACGTTT. Its protein is CATWDRGVGSDWIKTF.

Sample share makes this clone medium-sized. The V gene is TRGV5, the J gene TRGJ1 or TRGJ2. The CDR3 contains 13 residues. The germline V gene encodes CDR1 VINAFY and CDR2 YDVSNSKD. Trimming cost V 0 bases and J 5 bases; bases outside gene matches: 4. CDR3 DNA: TGTGCCACCTGGGACAGGCCCCATTATAAGAAACTCTTT. This gives the protein CATWDRPHYKKLF.

The rearrangement joins TRGV8 to TRGJ1 or TRGJ2. The CDR3 covers 11 residues. The germline V gene has CDR1 VENAVY and CDR2 YDSYNSRV. Trimming took 5 bases from V and 11 from J; bases not matched to a gene: 9. This CDR3 reads CATWVGEEKLF. CDR3 bases: TGTGCCACCTGGGTGGGGGAAGAGAAACTCTTT.

Comment on this clone: The same CDR3 arises from other DNA sequences in this sample as well. This rearrangement joins TRGV3 to TRGJ1 or TRGJ2. Germline V gene lookup returns CDR1 VTNTFY and CDR2 YDVSTARD (reference sequence). V trimming: 0 bases; J trimming: 6 bases; junction bases outside the gene matches: 8. The CDR3 extends over 14 amino acids. The CDR3 DNA reads as TGTGCCACCTGGGACAGGCGGGGGGGTTATAAGAAACTCTTT. Translation: CATWDRRGGYKKLF.

This clone was picked up a small number of times. This chain links TRGV3 with TRGJ1 or TRGJ2. The ends lost 0 bases at V and 3 bases at J; junction bases unmatched: 8. Germline assignment: CDR1 VTNTFY and CDR2 YDVSTARD (reference sequence). CDR3 length: 15 residues. Here the CDR3 reads CATWDRPFGYYKKLF. CDR3 DNA: TGTGCCACCTGGGACAGGCCTTTTGGTTATTATAAGAAACTCTTT.

The chain has TRGV5P and TRGJ1 or TRGJ2. TRGV5P is a recognized pseudogene. This CDR3 contains 15 residues. The CDR3 region is CATWVTGADYYKKLF. CDR3 bases: TGTGCCACCTGGGTTACGGGCGCGGATTATTATAAGAAACTCTTT.

This chain connects TRGV5 to TRGJ1 or TRGJ2. This CDR3 region has 15 residues. From germline, CDR1 is VINAFY and CDR2 YDVSNSKD. V was clipped by 6 bases and J by 0 bases; unmatched bases: 11. In DNA form, the CDR3 reads TGTGCCACCTGGAATCAACGGAGGAATTATTATAAGAAACTCTTT. This encodes CATWNQRRNYYKKLF.

The chain joins TRGV9 to TRGJ1 or TRGJ2. The V gene's germline CDR1 is GITISATS and CDR2 ISYDGTV (reference sequence). This CDR3 is 11 amino acids long. Germline trimming cut 0 bases from V and 14 bases from J; bases unmatched to any gene: 7. The DNA for the CDR3 is TGTGCCTTGTGGGAGGTGGGGGTGGAACTCTTT. This gives the protein CALWEVGVELF.

The chain combines TRGV5 with TRGJ1 or TRGJ2. CDR3 size: 13 residues. The V gene end was trimmed by 0 bases and the J gene end by 8 bases; junction bases not matched to a gene: 7. The V gene's germline CDR1 is VINAFY and CDR2 YDVSNSKD. CDR3 region: CATWDRRHHKKLF. Written as DNA, the CDR3 is TGTGCCACCTGGGACAGGCGTCATCATAAGAAACTCTTT.

In this sample, this clone turned up a few times. In the same sample, other DNA sequences code for this CDR3. The rearrangement joins TRGV9 to TRGJ1 or TRGJ2. V shed 5 bases and J 4 bases; nucleotides not matched to a gene: 5. This CDR3 comprises 12 residues. CDR1 is GITISATS, CDR2 ISYDGTV, per germline (reference sequence). This CDR3 is CALWADYYKKLF. The CDR3 region has the DNA TGTGCCTTGTGGGCGGACTATTATAAGAAACTCTTT.